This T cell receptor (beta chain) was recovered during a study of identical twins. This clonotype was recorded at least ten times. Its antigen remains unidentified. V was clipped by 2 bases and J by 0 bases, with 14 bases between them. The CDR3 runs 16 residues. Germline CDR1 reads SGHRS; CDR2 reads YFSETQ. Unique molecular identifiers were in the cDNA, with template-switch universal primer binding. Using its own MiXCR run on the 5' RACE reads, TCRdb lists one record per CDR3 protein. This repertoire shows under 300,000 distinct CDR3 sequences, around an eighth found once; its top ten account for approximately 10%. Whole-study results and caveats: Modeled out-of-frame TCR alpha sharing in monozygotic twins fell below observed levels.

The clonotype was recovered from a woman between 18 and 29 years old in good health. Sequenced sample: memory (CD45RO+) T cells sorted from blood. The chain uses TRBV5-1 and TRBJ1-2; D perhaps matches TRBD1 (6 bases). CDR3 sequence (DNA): TGCGCCAGCAGCTTCACCCCCAGGGGAGCTAACTATGGCTACACCTTC. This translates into CASSFTPRGANYGYTF.